This T cell receptor (beta chain) was obtained from a study of blood T cell repertoires in COVID-19. Overall study context: Samples taken during acute and convalescent COVID-19 were collected in the United States, Italy and Spain. In each case, the material was cDNA or gDNA derived from T cells, B-cell-depleted T cells, or PBMCs.

CDR1 is SGHAT and CDR2 is FQDESV in the germline V gene (reference sequence). This CDR3 region has 15 residues. After removal of 4 bases from V and 9 bases from J, the junction contained 12 bases not matched to a gene. Original processing notes: The assay estimated nucleated cells by amplifying reference gene primers. Sequencing used immunoSEQ multiplex PCR; TCRdb keeps in-frame clones, though not all of them. Clone size and the V and J calls come from that table; the DNA yielded D and trimming. The sample carries about 55,000 clones, about 87% recorded once. This sequence originates from a man in his fifties or sixties with acute or convalescent COVID-19. The sequenced material came from peripheral blood. The chain links TRBV11-1 to TRBJ1-1; TRBD1 aligns across 9 bases. CDR3 DNA sequence: TGTGCCAGCAGCTCCACTGCCGGGACAGGGAGTAAAGCTTTCTTT. Translation gives CASSSTAGTGSKAFF.